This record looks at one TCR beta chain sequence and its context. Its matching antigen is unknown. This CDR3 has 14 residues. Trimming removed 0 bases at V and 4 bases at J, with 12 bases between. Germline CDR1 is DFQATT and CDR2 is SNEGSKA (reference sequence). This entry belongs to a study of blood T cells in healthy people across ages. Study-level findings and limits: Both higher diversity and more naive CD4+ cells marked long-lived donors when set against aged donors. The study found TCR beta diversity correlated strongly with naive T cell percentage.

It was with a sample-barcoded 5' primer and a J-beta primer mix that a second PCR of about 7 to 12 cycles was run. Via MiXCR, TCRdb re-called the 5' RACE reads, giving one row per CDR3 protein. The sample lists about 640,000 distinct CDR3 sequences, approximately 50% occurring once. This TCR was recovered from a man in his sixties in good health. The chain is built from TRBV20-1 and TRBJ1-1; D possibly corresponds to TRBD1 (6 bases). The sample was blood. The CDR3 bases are TGCAGTGCTAGAGAGGGGGCGCGGGGCACTGAAGCTTTCTTT. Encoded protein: CSAREGARGTEAFF.